Presented here are 20 T cell receptor beta chains from one specimen sequenced in a study of blood T cells in healthy people across ages. PCR was performed a second time for 7 to 11 cycles using a sample-barcoded 5' primer and a J-beta primer mix. TCRdb re-called the 5' RACE reads with MiXCR, one entry per CDR3 protein. Counted here are over 600,000 distinct CDR3 sequences, about half occurring once; the ten biggest clones make up roughly 18%. Sequencing was performed on blood. The receptor set was obtained from a man of 80 years or more in good health.

This chain links TRBV28 with TRBJ2-1; D is perhaps TRBD1 (6 bases). Trimming stripped 4 bases from V and 5 bases from J, with 12 bases between. Germline lookup yields CDR1 MDHEN and CDR2 SYDVKM. CDR3 length: 14 amino acids. Here the CDR3 reads CASSSSGVHNEQFF. The CDR3 DNA follows: TGTGCCAGCAGTTCCTCAGGGGTCCACAATGAGCAGTTCTTC.

This chain links TRBV7-6 with TRBJ2-3; unclear D gene. The CDR3 runs to 13 residues. Looked up from germline, CDR1 is SGHVS and CDR2 is FNYEAQ. Trimming left V 4 bases short and J 2 bases short, with 7 bases between. CDR3 nucleotide sequence: TGTGCCAGCAGCTCGTCGGCCACAGATACGCAGTATTTT. This translates into CASSSSATDTQYF.

This clonotype was detected only a few times. This sequence joins TRBV6-2 or TRBV6-3 and TRBJ1-2, with TRBD1 matching over 10 bases. Germline trimming cut 7 bases from V and 2 bases from J; bases unmatched to any gene: 4. CDR1 and CDR2 (germline): MNHEY, SVGEGT. CDR3 length: 14 amino acids. The chain's CDR3 is CASTPGQGNYGYTF. CDR3 coding DNA: TGTGCCAGCACCCCGGGACAGGGGAACTATGGCTACACCTTC.

The chain couples TRBV29-1 to TRBJ1-1, with D unresolved. Germline CDR1 is SQVTM and CDR2 is ANQGSEA. The V end was cut by 7 bases, the J end by 3 bases, with 12 bases between. The CDR3 length is 12 residues. CDR3 DNA sequence: TGCAGCGCCTACTATCGGCACACTGAAGCTTTCTTT. Protein: CSAYYRHTEAFF.

This clonotype has a handful of counts. The rearrangement links TRBV28 to TRBJ2-7, with D perhaps matching TRBD1 (5 bases). Per germline, CDR1 MDHEN and CDR2 SYDVKM. The CDR3 runs 14 residues. Trimming took off 10 bases at V and 0 bases at J, with 16 bases between the two ends. The chain's CDR3 is CATSRPGNSYEQYF. As DNA, the CDR3 is TGTGCCACCAGCAGGCCAGGGAACTCCTACGAGCAGTACTTC.

Turning to this clonotype: Given a much more abundant clone one base away, this may be a read error. The genes are TRBV10-2 and TRBJ2-1; 12 bases fit TRBD2. V lost 6 bases, J lost 6 bases, and 6 bases stayed unmatched. CDR1 and CDR2 (germline): WSHSY, SAAADI. CDR3 length: 15 residues. The CDR3 DNA reads TGCGCCAGCAGCCGACTGGGACTAGCGGGCAATGAGCAGTTCTTC. This encodes CASSRLGLAGNEQFF.

V is TRBV27 and J is TRBJ1-1, with D perhaps matching TRBD1 (5 bases). V lost 4 bases and J 2 bases, leaving 14 bases between the germline ends. Germline V CDR1 and CDR2: MNHEY, SMNVEV (reference sequence). The CDR3 has 15 amino acids. CDR3 region: CASSSPATVNTEAFF. Written as DNA, the CDR3 is TGTGCCAGCAGTTCGCCGGCGACAGTAAACACTGAAGCTTTCTTT.

This clonotype has ten or more counts. This chain joins TRBV10-3 and TRBJ2-1; 12 bases match TRBD2. CDR1 and CDR2 (germline): ENHRY, SYGVKD. The length of the CDR3 is 14 residues. V trimming: 9 bases; J trimming: 8 bases; junction bases outside the gene matches: 8. The CDR3 region is CAMGLAGERYEQFF. For the CDR3, the DNA is TGTGCCATGGGACTAGCGGGCGAGCGGTATGAGCAGTTCTTC.

The J gene is TRBJ2-5, the V gene TRBV7-2; 9 positions agree with TRBD2. This CDR3 is 15 amino acids long. V was pared by 5 bases and J by 2 bases, with 6 bases of the junction left unmatched. Germline V CDR1 and CDR2: SGHTA, FQGNSA. The CDR3 reads CASSRRTSAQETQYF. The CDR3, as DNA: TGTGCCAGCAGCCGGAGGACTAGCGCACAAGAGACCCAGTACTTC. Full variable domain (outside the CDR3, taken from reference TRBV7-2 and TRBJ2-5): GAGVSQSPSNKVTEKGKDVELRCDPISGHTALYWYRQSLGQGLEFLIYFQGNSAPDKSGLPSDRFSAERTGGSVSTLTIQRTQQEDSAVYLCASSRRTSAQETQYFGPGTRLLVL.

This clonotype was seen more than once but under ten times. This chain's CDR3 is CSVEWAGVSYEQYF. The CDR3 region has the DNA TGCAGCGTTGAATGGGCAGGGGTTTCCTACGAGCAGTACTTC. V usage is TRBV29-1 and J usage is TRBJ2-7; D is possibly TRBD1 (6 bases). The V gene's germline CDR1 is SQVTM and CDR2 ANQGSEA. V lost 2 bases to trimming and J lost 1 base, with 12 bases between them. The length of the CDR3 is 14 residues.

This clonotype was recorded many times. V and J are TRBV11-2 and TRBJ2-7; possible D gene TRBD1, 5 bases. The length of the CDR3 is 11 residues. V shed 3 bases and J shed 5 bases, with 5 bases lying between them. Germline-derived CDR1 and CDR2 are SGHAT and FQNNGV. This chain's CDR3 is CASSFRDEQYF. CDR3 in DNA: TGTGCCAGCAGCTTCAGGGACGAGCAGTACTTC. Together with reference TRBV11-2 and TRBJ2-7, the CDR3 gives the full variable domain: EAGVAQSPRYKIIEKRQSVAFWCNPISGHATLYWYQQILGQGPKLLIQFQNNGVVDDSQLPKDRFSAERLKGVDSTLKIQPAKLEDSAVYLCASSFRDEQYFGPGTRLTVT.

This chain links TRBV3-1 with TRBJ2-1; D gene unclear. Trimming pared 3 bases from V and 9 bases from J, leaving 12 bases between. The germline V gene encodes CDR1 LGHDT and CDR2 YNNKEL (reference sequence). The CDR3 length is 13 residues. CDR3 DNA: TGTGCCAGCAGCCACGCCTCCGTGGGTGAGCAGTTCTTC. Its translation is CASSHASVGEQFF.

This clonotype has ten or more counts. The genes are TRBV5-1 and TRBJ2-5; D is uncertain. The CDR3 is 12 amino acids. The germline CDR1 and CDR2 sequences are SGHRS and YFSETQ. Trimming left V 0 bases short and J 5 bases short, with 5 bases between. Here the CDR3 reads CASSLDVETQYF. CDR3 bases: TGCGCCAGCAGCTTGGATGTGGAGACCCAGTACTTC.

The V and J genes are TRBV12-3 or TRBV12-4 and TRBJ2-1; tentative D call: TRBD1 (6 bases). V was shortened by 3 bases and J by 0 bases, with 12 bases between the two germline ends. The CDR3 is 16 residues long. CDR3 in DNA: TGTGCCAGCAGTTTTTGGGGGCTGTTCTCCTACAATGAGCAGTTCTTC. Amino acid sequence: CASSFWGLFSYNEQFF.

J is TRBJ2-7 and V is TRBV6-1; D uncertain. Per germline, CDR1 MNHNS and CDR2 SASEGT. The CDR3 has 13 residues. The ends were cut back, 3 bases at V and 2 bases at J, with 8 bases in the middle. DNA of the CDR3: TGTGCCAGCAGTGACAGCCCCGCCTACGAGCAGTACTTC. Its protein is CASSDSPAYEQYF.

This clonotype turned up a few times. In DNA form, the CDR3 reads TGTGCCAGCAGTTTGGCTAGGAAGGAAAAAGAGACCCAGTACTTC. The encoded protein is CASSLARKEKETQYF. The chain recombines TRBV28 with TRBJ2-5; D gene ambiguous. Trimming removed 3 bases at V and 3 bases at J, with 14 bases between. This CDR3 is built from 15 residues. Germline CDR1 is MDHEN and CDR2 is SYDVKM.

As for this clonotype: A junction boundary mismatches the germline segment, possibly from a read error. The rearrangement links TRBV30 to TRBJ2-5; no clear D. Germline-derived CDR1 and CDR2 are GTSNPN and SVGIG (reference sequence). The CDR3 loop spans 11 amino acids. DNA of the CDR3: TGTGCCTGCAGTGAAGGGGAGACCCAGTACTTC. Residues: CACSEGETQYF.

This clonotype turned up a few times. The chain is built from TRBV28 and TRBJ2-1, with 8 nucleotides matching TRBD2. The J call may not be correct, given that the DNA end is closer to TRBJ2-7. This CDR3 is 14 amino acids long. The V gene's germline CDR1 is MDHEN and CDR2 SYDVKM. CDR3 region: CASMAGRAHNEQYF. The CDR3 coding sequence is TGTGCCAGCATGGCCGGGAGGGCCCACAATGAGCAGTACTTC.

The genes are TRBV29-1 and TRBJ2-7; no reliable D call. CDR3 size: 13 residues. Trimming left V 4 bases short and J 5 bases short, with 15 bases between. CDR1 and CDR2 (germline): SQVTM, ANQGSEA. CDR3 loop: CSVARFTSDEQYF. The CDR3 DNA is TGCAGCGTTGCCCGGTTCACAAGCGACGAGCAGTACTTC.

This clonotype was seen ten or more times. The gene calls are TRBV12-3 or TRBV12-4 and TRBJ2-7, with D unresolved. Deletions cut 1 base from V and 0 bases from J, with 10 bases between. The CDR3 consists of 15 residues. The CDR3 protein is CASSLGRFSSYEQYF. CDR3 in DNA: TGTGCCAGCAGTTTAGGTCGGTTCAGCTCCTACGAGCAGTACTTC.